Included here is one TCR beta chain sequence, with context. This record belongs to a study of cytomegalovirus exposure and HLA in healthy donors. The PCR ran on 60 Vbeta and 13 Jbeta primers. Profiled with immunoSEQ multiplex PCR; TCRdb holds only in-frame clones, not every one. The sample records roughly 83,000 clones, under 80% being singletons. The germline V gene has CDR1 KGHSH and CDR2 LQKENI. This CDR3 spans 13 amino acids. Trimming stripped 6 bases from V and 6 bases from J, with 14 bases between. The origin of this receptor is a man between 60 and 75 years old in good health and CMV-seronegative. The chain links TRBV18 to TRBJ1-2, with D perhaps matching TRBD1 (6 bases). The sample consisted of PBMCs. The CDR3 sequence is CASSPTGQDGYTF. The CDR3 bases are TGTGCCAGCTCTCCTACAGGGCAGGATGGCTACACCTTC.